The following is a TCR beta chain sequence with its context. What it recognizes is unknown. Clones were sequenced by immunoSEQ multiplex PCR, and TCRdb holds only the in-frame ones, with some missing. Of roughly 130,000 clones listed, around 91% are singletons. The data are from a study of T cell responses to AZD1222 COVID-19 vaccine. Notes on the study in general: Donors skewed white British and female; clonal diversity was possibly underestimated.

The length of the CDR3 is 18 residues. Trimming at V came to 7 bases and at J to 0 bases, leaving 12 bases not matched to a gene. From germline, CDR1 is MDHEN and CDR2 SYDVKM. This sequence originates from an adult in good health. This sample comprised peripheral blood, obtained on day 0 of AZD1222 vaccination. The chain uses TRBV28 and TRBJ2-2, with TRBD2 matching 9 bases. The CDR3 here is CASTPGLALISNTGELFF. The CDR3 nucleotides are TGTGCCAGCACCCCGGGACTAGCCCTAATTTCGAACACCGGGGAGCTGTTTTTT. The full variable domain, completed using reference TRBV28 and TRBJ2-2, is DVKVTQSSRYLVKRTGEKVFLECVQDMDHENMFWYRQDPGLGLRLIYFSYDVKMKEKGDIPEGYSVSREKKERFSLILESASTNQTSMYLCASTPGLALISNTGELFFGEGSRLTVL.